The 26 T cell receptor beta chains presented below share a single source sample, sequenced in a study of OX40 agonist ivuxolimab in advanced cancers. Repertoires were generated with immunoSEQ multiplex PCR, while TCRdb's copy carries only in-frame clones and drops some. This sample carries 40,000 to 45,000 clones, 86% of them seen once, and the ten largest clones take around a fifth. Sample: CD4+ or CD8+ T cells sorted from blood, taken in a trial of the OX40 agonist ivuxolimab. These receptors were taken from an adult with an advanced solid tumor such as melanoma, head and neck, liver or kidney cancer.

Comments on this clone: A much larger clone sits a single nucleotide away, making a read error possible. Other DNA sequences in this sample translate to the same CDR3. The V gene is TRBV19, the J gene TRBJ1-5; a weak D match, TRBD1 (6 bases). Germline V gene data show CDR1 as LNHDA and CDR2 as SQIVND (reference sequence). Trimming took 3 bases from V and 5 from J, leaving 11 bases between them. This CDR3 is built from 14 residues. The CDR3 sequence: CASSIWAGDQPQHF. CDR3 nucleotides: TGTGCCAGTAGTATTTGGGCAGGGGATCAGCCCCAGCATTTT.

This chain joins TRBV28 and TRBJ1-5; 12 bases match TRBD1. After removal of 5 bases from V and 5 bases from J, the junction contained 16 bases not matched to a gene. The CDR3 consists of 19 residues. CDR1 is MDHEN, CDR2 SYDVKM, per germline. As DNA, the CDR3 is TGTGCCAGCAGTAAAGAAGGGACAGGGGGCGCCACGTTTTATCAGCCCCAGCATTTT. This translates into CASSKEGTGGATFYQPQHF.

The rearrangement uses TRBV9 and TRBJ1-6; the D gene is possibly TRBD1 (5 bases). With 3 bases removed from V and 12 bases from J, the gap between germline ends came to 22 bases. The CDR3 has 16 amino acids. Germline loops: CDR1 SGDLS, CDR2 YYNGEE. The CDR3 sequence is CASSDGSGPPLGPLHF. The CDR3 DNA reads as TGTGCCAGCAGCGATGGGTCAGGGCCGCCATTGGGACCCCTCCACTTT.

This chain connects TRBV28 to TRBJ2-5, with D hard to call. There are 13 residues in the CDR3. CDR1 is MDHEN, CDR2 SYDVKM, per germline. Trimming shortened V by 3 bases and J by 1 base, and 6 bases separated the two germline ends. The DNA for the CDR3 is TGTGCCAGCAGTTTGGTTACCCAAGAGACCCAGTACTTC. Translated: CASSLVTQETQYF.

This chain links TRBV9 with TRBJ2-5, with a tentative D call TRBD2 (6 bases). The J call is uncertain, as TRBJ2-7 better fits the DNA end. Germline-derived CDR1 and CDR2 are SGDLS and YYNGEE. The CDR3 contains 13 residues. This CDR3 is CASSPYAGGEQYF. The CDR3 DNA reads TGTGCCAGCAGCCCCTACGCCGGGGGCGAGCAGTACTTC.

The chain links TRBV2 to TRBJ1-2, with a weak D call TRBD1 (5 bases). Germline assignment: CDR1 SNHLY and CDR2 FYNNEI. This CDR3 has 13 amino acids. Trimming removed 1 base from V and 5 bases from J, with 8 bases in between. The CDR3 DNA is TGTGCCAGCAGTGAAGAGCGACAGTATGGCTACACCTTC. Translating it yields CASSEERQYGYTF.

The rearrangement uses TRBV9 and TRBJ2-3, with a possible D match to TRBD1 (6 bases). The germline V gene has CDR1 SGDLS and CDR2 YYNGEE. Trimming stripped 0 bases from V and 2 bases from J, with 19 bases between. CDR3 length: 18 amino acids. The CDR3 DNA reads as TGTGCCAGCAGCGTAGAGGGGGTTACGGCCCGAAACACAGATACGCAGTATTTT. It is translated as CASSVEGVTARNTDTQYF.

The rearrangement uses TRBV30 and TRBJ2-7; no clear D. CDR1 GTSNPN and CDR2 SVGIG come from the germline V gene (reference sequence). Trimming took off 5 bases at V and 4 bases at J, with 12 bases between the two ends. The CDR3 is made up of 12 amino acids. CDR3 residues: CAWGKQSYEQYF. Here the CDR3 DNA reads TGTGCCTGGGGGAAACAGTCTTACGAGCAGTACTTC.

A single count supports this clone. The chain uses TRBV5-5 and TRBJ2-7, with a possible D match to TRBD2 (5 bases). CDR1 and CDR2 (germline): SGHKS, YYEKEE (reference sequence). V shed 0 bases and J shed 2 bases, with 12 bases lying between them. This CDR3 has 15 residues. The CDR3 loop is CASSLESGSTYEQYV. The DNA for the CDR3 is TGTGCCAGCAGCTTGGAGTCGGGATCTACCTACGAGCAGTACGTC.

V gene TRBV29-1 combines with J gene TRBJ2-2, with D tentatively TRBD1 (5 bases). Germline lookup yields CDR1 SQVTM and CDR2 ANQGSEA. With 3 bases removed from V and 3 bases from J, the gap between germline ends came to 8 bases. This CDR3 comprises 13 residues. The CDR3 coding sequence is TGCAGCGTTGAGACAGCCCACACCGGGGAGCTGTTTTTT. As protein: CSVETAHTGELFF.

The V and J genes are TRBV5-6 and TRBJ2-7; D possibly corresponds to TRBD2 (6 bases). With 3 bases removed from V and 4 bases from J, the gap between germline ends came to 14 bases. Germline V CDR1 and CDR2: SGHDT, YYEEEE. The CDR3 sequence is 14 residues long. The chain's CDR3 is CASSSAGSGYEQYF. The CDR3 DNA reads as TGTGCCAGCAGCTCGGCGGGAAGTGGGTACGAGCAGTACTTC.

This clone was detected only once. In DNA, the CDR3 is TGTGCCAGCAGCGTGAGTGGGGGGTACACCGGGGAGCTGTTTTTT. As protein: CASSVSGGYTGELFF. This sequence joins TRBV9 and TRBJ2-2, with TRBD2 as a possible D gene (6 bases). CDR1 and CDR2 from the germline V gene are SGDLS and YYNGEE. Trimming removed 2 bases at V and 3 bases at J, with 11 bases between. The CDR3 is 15 residues long.

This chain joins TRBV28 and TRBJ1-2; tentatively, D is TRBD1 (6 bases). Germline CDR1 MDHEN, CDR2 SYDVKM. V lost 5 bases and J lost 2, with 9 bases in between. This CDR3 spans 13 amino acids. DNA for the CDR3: TGTGCCAGCAGTCCCACAGGGAACTATGGCTACACCTTC. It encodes CASSPTGNYGYTF.

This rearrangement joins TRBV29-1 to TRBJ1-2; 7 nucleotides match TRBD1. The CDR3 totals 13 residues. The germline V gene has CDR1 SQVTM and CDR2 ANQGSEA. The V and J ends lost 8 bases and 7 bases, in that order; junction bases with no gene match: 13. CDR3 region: CSIPSGTESGYTF. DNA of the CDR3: TGCAGCATTCCCTCGGGGACAGAAAGTGGCTACACCTTC.

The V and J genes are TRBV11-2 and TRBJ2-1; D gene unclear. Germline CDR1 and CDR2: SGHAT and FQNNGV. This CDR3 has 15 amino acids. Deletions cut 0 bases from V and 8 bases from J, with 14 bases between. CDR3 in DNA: TGTGCCAGCAGCTTAGAGAACCCAACAAGGGATGAGCAGTTCTTC. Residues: CASSLENPTRDEQFF.

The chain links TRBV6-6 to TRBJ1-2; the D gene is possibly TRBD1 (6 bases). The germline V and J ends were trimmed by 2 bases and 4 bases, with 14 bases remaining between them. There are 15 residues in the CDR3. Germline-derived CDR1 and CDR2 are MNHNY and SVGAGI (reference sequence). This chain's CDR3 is CASSYVRTVLYGYTF. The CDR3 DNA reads TGTGCCAGCAGTTACGTGCGGACAGTGCTCTATGGCTACACCTTC.

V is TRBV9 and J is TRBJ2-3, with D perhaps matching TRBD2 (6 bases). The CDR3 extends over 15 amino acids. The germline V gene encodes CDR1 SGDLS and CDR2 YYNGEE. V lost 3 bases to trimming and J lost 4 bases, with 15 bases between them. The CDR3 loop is CASSAGYWGADTQYF. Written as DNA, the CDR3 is TGTGCCAGCAGCGCTGGTTATTGGGGGGCAGATACGCAGTATTTT.

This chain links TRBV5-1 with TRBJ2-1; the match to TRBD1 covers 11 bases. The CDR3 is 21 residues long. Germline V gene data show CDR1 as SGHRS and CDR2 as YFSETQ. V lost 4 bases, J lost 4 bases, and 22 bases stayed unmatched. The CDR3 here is CASSPGQGGVGFSGPYNEQFF. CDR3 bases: TGCGCCAGCAGCCCGGGACAGGGGGGAGTGGGGTTTTCGGGCCCTTACAATGAGCAGTTCTTC.

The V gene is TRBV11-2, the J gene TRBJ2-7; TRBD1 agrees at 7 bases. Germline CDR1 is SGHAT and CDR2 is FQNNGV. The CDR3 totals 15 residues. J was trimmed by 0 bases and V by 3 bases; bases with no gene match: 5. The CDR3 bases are TGTGCCAGCAGCTTGAGCAGGGGGAGCTCCTACGAGCAGTACTTC. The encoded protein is CASSLSRGSSYEQYF.

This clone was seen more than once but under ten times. CDR3 in amino acids: CASRWGGQGNTEAFF. CDR3 sequence (DNA): TGTGCCAGCAGATGGGGGGGACAGGGTAACACTGAAGCTTTCTTT. The chain recombines TRBV25-1 with TRBJ1-1; TRBD1 matches 9 bases. V was clipped by 6 bases and J by 2 bases; unmatched bases: 7. The CDR3 sequence is 15 residues long. From germline, CDR1 is MGHDK and CDR2 SYGVNS.

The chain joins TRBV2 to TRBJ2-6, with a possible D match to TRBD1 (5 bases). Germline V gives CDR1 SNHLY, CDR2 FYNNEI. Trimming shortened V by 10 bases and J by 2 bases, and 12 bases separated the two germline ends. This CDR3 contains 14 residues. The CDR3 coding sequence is TGTGCCATCCACGAACAGGCTGGGGCCAACGTCCTGACTTTC. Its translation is CAIHEQAGANVLTF.

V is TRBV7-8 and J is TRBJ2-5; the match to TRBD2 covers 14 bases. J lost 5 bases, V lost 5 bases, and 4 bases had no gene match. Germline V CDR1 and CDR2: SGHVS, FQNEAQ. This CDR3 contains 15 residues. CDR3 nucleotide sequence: TGTGCCAGCAGCCCGGGACTAGCGGGGGAGGAGACCCAGTACTTC. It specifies CASSPGLAGEETQYF.

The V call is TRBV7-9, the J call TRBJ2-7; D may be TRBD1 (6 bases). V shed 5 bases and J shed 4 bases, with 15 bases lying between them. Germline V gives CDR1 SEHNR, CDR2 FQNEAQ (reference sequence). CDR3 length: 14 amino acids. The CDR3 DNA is TGTGCCAGCAGCCCCCCTGGACAGCCTTACGAGCAGTACGTC. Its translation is CASSPPGQPYEQYV.

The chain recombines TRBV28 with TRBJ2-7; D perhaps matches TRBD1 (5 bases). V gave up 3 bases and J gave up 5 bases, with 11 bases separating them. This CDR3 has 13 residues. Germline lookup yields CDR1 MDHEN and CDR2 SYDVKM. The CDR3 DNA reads TGTGCCAGCAGTTTGGTTGGGGCCGACGAGCAGTACGTC. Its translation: CASSLVGADEQYV.

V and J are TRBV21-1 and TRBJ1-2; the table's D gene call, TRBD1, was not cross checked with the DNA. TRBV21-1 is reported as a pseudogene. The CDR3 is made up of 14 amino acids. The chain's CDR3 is CASDTGNLGTGYTF. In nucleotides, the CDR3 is TGTGCCAGCGATACAGGGAATTTGGGAACTGGCTACACCTTC.

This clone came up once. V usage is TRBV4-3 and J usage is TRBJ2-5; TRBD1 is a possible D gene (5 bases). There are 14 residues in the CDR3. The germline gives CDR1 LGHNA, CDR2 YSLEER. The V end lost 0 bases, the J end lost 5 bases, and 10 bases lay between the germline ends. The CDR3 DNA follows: TGCGCCAGCAGCCAAGACTGGGGCCGGGAGACCCAGTACTTC. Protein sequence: CASSQDWGRETQYF.